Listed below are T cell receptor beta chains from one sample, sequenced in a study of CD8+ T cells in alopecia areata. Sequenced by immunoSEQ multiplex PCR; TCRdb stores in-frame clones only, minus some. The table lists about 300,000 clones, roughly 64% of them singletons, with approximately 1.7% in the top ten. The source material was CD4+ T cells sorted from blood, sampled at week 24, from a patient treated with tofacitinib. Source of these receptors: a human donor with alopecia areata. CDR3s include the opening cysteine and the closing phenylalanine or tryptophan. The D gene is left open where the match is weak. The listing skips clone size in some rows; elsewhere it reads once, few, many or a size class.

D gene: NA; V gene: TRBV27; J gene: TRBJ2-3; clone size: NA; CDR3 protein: CASSLKGTWITDTQYF; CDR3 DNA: TGTGCCAGCAGTTTGAAGGGGACCTGGATCACAGATACGCAGTATTTT
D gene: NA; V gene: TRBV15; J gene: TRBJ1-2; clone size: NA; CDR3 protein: CATSRLEGRGRYGYTF; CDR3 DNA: TGTGCCACCAGCAGGCTTGAAGGTCGGGGTCGCTATGGCTACACCTTC
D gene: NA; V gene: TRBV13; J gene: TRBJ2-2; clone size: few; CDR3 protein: CASVENLNTGELFF; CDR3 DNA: TGTGCCAGCGTGGAAAACCTGAACACCGGGGAGCTGTTTTTT
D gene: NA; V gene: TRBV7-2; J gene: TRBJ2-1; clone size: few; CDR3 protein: CASSPGGRNEQFF; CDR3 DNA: TGTGCCAGCAGCCCCGGGGGGCGGAATGAGCAGTTCTTC
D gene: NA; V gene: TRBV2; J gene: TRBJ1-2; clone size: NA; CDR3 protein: CASTSRERGYGYTF; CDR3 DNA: TGTGCCAGCACGAGTAGGGAAAGGGGCTATGGCTACACCTTC
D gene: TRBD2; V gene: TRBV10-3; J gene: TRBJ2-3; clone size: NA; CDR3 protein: CAISLAASGGADTQYF; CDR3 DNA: TGTGCCATCTCGTTGGCGGCTAGCGGGGGGGCAGATACGCAGTATTTT
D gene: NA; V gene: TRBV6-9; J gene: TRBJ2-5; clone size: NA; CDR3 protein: CAGPGQRSETQYF; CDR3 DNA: TGTGCCGGTCCGGGACAACGTTCGGAGACCCAGTACTTC
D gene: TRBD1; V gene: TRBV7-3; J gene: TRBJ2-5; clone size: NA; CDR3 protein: CASSRRTGIMETQYF; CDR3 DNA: TGTGCCAGCAGCCGCCGGACAGGGATTATGGAGACCCAGTACTTC
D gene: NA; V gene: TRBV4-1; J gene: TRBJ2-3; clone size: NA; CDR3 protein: CASRQESTDTQYF; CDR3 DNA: TGCGCCAGCAGACAGGAGAGCACAGATACGCAGTATTTT
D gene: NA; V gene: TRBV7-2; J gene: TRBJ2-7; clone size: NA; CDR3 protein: CASSLRAQGVQGGQYF; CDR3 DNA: TGTGCCAGCAGCTTAAGGGCCCAGGGTGTTCAGGGTGGGCAGTACTTC
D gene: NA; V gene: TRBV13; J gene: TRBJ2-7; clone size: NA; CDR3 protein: CASSLAGQSYEQYF; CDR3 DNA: TGTGCCAGCAGCTTAGCAGGACAGTCCTACGAGCAGTACTTC